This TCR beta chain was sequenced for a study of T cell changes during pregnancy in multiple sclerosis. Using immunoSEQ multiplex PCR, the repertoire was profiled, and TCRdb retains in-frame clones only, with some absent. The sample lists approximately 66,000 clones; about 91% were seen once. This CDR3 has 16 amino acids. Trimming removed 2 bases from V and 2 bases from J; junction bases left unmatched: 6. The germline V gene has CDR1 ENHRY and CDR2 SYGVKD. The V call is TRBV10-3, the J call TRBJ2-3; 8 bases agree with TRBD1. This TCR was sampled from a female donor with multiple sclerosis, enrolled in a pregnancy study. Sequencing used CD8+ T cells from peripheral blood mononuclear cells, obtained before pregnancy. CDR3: CAISESPGGTTDTQYF. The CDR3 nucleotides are TGTGCCATCAGTGAGAGCCCAGGGGGCACCACAGATACGCAGTATTTT.